This note documents a single T cell receptor beta chain sequence. Its specificity is not known. The sample is drawn from a study of cytomegalovirus exposure and HLA in healthy donors. On the study more broadly: Researchers previously reported finding just under 120 million unique TCR beta sequences from about 200 million T cells.

V was pared by 9 bases and J by 2 bases, with 18 bases between. Per germline, CDR1 MDHEN and CDR2 SYDVKM. The CDR3 contains 15 residues. Notes on the study in general: With further analysis later on, most CMV-associated TCR beta chains appeared HLA-restricted.

PCR amplification relied on 60 Vbeta primers (plus 13 Jbeta primers). The repertoire was sequenced with immunoSEQ multiplex PCR; TCRdb's copy has only in-frame clones and lacks some. The table shows some 130,000 clones, with about 80% occurring only once. Sequenced: PBMCs. The chain carries TRBV28 and TRBJ2-3, with a weak D call TRBD1 (5 bases). The receptor was derived from a man aged 25 to 40 in good health and CMV-seronegative. The CDR3 spells CASRGSQPATDTQYF. The CDR3 DNA follows: TGTGCCAGTAGGGGATCCCAACCGGCCACAGATACGCAGTATTTT. The full variable domain, in which reference TRBV28 and TRBJ2-3 provide the parts outside the CDR3, is DVKVTQSSRYLVKRTGEKVFLECVQDMDHENMFWYRQDPGLGLRLIYFSYDVKMKEKGDIPEGYSVSREKKERFSLILESASTNQTSMYLCASRGSQPATDTQYFGPGTRLTVL.